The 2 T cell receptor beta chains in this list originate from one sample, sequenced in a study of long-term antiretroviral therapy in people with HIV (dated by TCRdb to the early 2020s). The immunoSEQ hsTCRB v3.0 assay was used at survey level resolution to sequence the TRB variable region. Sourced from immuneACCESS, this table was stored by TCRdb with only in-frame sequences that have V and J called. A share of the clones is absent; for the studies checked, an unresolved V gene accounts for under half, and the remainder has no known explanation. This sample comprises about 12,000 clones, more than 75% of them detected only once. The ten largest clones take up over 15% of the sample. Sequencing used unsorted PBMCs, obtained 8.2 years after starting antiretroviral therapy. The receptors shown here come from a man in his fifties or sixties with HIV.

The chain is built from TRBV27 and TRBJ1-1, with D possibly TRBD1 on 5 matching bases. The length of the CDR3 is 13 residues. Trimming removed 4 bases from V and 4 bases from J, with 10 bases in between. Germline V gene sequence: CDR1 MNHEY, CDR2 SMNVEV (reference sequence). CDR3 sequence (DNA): TGTGCCAGCAGTTGGGGGACCGGCACTGAAGCTTTCTTT. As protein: CASSWGTGTEAFF.

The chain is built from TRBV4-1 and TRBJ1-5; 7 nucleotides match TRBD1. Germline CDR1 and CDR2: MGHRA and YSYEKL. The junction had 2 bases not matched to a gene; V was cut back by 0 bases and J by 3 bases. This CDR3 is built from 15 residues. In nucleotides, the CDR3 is TGCGCCAGCAGCCAAGACGACAGGGCCAATCAGCCCCAGCATTTT. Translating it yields CASSQDDRANQPQHF.